One T cell receptor beta chain is described in this entry. Its antigen is unidentified. The sample is drawn from a study of cytomegalovirus exposure and HLA in healthy donors. Primers: 60 Vbeta forward and 13 Jbeta reverse. The repertoire was sequenced with immunoSEQ multiplex PCR; TCRdb's copy has only in-frame clones and lacks some. The sample has 160,000 or so clones; less than 80% are singletons. The CDR3 consists of 15 residues. CDR1 is LNHDA, CDR2 SQIVND, per germline (reference sequence). V was pared by 1 base and J by 7 bases, with 7 bases of the junction left unmatched. General study results and limits: Reported performance of the classifier showed diagnosis of cytomegalovirus status with high specificity and sensitivity. Later on, an analysis found that several of the most significant clusters appeared to be linked to common viral pathogens, which included parvovirus B19. Later work showed greater clonal expansion in HLA-associated TCR beta chains than in equally common others. As a later analysis revealed, most CMV-associated TCR beta chains appeared HLA-restricted.

The chain is built from TRBV19 and TRBJ2-1, with 7 bases identical to TRBD2. The receptor comes from a man aged 40-55 years in good health and CMV-seronegative. The sequenced material came from PBMCs. The CDR3 DNA is TGTGCCAGTAGTATAGGTCGGGGGGAGGGGAATGAGCAGTTCTTC. The encoded protein is CASSIGRGEGNEQFF.